The 20 T cell receptor beta chains given below trace back to one sample, sequenced in a study of blood T cell repertoires in COVID-19. Here immunoSEQ multiplex PCR was the method, and the copy in TCRdb shows in-frame clones only, minus some. This table has some 250,000 clones, roughly 88% appearing once. The sample consisted of PBMCs or T cells enriched from blood (not recorded which). All receptors come from a woman aged 40 to 49 with acute COVID-19.

The chain has TRBV30 and TRBJ1-1; D unresolved. The CDR3 sequence is 11 residues long. Trimming pared 8 bases from V and 7 bases from J, leaving 14 bases between. Germline CDR1 reads GTSNPN; CDR2 reads SVGIG (reference sequence). The CDR3 loop reads CALRREGEAFF. The CDR3 coding sequence is TGTGCCCTCCGGAGGGAAGGTGAAGCTTTCTTT.

The V call is TRBV29-1, the J call TRBJ1-1, with D uncertain. This CDR3 contains 10 residues. Per germline, CDR1 SQVTM and CDR2 ANQGSEA. Trimming stripped 4 bases from V and 3 bases from J, with 3 bases between. The CDR3 region is CSVVDTEAFF. CDR3 nucleotides: TGCAGCGTTGTCGACACTGAAGCTTTCTTT.

J is TRBJ2-3 and V is TRBV25-1; 14 bases agree with TRBD2. There are 17 residues in the CDR3. The ends lost 6 bases at V and 6 bases at J; junction bases unmatched: 11. CDR1 is MGHDK, CDR2 SYGVNS, per germline. CDR3 sequence reads: CASSALGLAGVVDTQYF. The CDR3 DNA is TGTGCCAGCAGCGCCCTGGGACTAGCGGGAGTAGTTGATACGCAGTATTTT.

This rearrangement joins TRBV5-1 to TRBJ2-1; tentative D call: TRBD2 (5 bases). Trimming removed 4 bases from V and 7 bases from J, with 18 bases in between. CDR3 length equals 15 residues. In germline, CDR1 is SGHRS, CDR2 YFSETQ. CDR3 protein: CASSQTGPSGNEQFF. CDR3 DNA: TGCGCCAGCAGCCAAACCGGACCCTCGGGGAATGAGCAGTTCTTC.

This chain joins TRBV20-1 and TRBJ2-4; D might be TRBD2 (6 bases). Trimming pared 3 bases from V and 1 base from J, leaving 10 bases between. This CDR3 spans 14 amino acids. Germline V gene lookup returns CDR1 DFQATT and CDR2 SNEGSKA (reference sequence). CDR3 amino acids: CSASSGGAKNIQYF. The CDR3 DNA follows: TGCAGTGCTAGTTCCGGGGGTGCCAAAAACATTCAGTACTTC.

V usage is TRBV28 and J usage is TRBJ2-7, with 14 positions matching TRBD2. The CDR3 length is 17 residues. CDR1 and CDR2 from the germline V gene are MDHEN and SYDVKM. V was pared by 8 bases and J by 3 bases, with 12 bases of the junction left unmatched. In DNA form, the CDR3 reads TGTGCCAGCCGCAAACGACTAGCGGGGGGGCGGGGCTACGAGCAGTACTTC. Translated: CASRKRLAGGRGYEQYF.

CDR3 coding DNA: TGTGCCAGCAGCCCTCTAGCGGGAAAGTACCAAGAGACCCAGTACTTC. This codes for CASSPLAGKYQETQYF. The V call is TRBV11-2, the J call TRBJ2-5; TRBD2 matches 9 bases. Germline V gene data show CDR1 as SGHAT and CDR2 as FQNNGV. The CDR3 covers 16 residues. Trimming removed 5 bases from V and 0 bases from J; junction bases left unmatched: 7.

The genes are TRBV11-2 and TRBJ2-6, with no clear D. The CDR3 has 13 residues. V gave up 5 bases and J gave up 2 bases, with 4 bases separating them. Germline values: CDR1 SGHAT, CDR2 FQNNGV. CDR3 nucleotides: TGTGCCAGCAGCCTTGCTGGGGCCAACGTCCTGACTTTC. Encoded protein: CASSLAGANVLTF.

V gene TRBV5-4 combines with J gene TRBJ2-2, with TRBD2 matching over 7 bases. V was clipped by 0 bases and J by 5 bases; unmatched bases: 4. The CDR3 loop spans 15 amino acids. Germline CDR1 and CDR2: SGHNT and YYREEE (reference sequence). The CDR3 is CASSLETSRTGELFF. In DNA, the CDR3 is TGTGCCAGCAGCTTGGAGACTAGCAGGACCGGGGAGCTGTTTTTT.

The CDR3 DNA reads as TGTGCCACCAGTGACCCAACTACTAACTACAATGAGCAGTTCTTC. This codes for CATSDPTTNYNEQFF. The chain uses TRBV24-1 and TRBJ2-1; no reliable D call. Trimming shortened V by 4 bases and J by 3 bases, and 12 bases separated the two germline ends. CDR1 is KGHDR, CDR2 SFDVKD, per germline. The CDR3 is made up of 15 amino acids.

This clone was counted a single time. V gene TRBV6-5 combines with J gene TRBJ2-3; 10 bases match TRBD2. This CDR3 is built from 14 residues. Per germline, CDR1 MNHEY and CDR2 SVGAGI. V was clipped by 7 bases and J by 6 bases; unmatched bases: 7. As DNA, the CDR3 is TGTGCCAGCAAAAAGCGGGGGGGTTGGGATACGCAGTATTTT. This encodes CASKKRGGWDTQYF.

This chain joins TRBV3-1 (or the pseudogene TRBV3-2) and TRBJ2-1; 7 bases are shared with TRBD2. The CDR3 is made up of 17 amino acids. Germline V lookup: CDR1 LGHDT, CDR2 YNNKEL (reference sequence). Trimming at V came to 3 bases and at J to 5 bases, leaving 13 bases not matched to a gene. CDR3 DNA: TGTGCCAGCAGCCAGAGACCTTGGGAAGCGGGAAACAATGAGCAGTTCTTC. Translation: CASSQRPWEAGNNEQFF.

CDR3 in DNA: TGTGCCAGTAGTACGGAAGGGACTAGCGGGGGGGCCACCGGGGAGCTGTTTTTT. Translation: CASSTEGTSGGATGELFF. The chain combines TRBV19 with TRBJ2-2; 16 bases are shared with TRBD2. Trimming took 4 bases from V and 4 from J; bases not matched to a gene: 6. The CDR3 runs 18 residues. Germline values: CDR1 LNHDA, CDR2 SQIVND (reference sequence).

CDR3 sequence (DNA): TGTGCCAGCAGCTCCTGGGGCCTGAACAGGGCTCATCAGCCCCAGCATTTT. Protein: CASSSWGLNRAHQPQHF. This chain joins TRBV28 and TRBJ1-5; D might be TRBD1 (6 bases). There are 17 residues in the CDR3. Germline CDR1 is MDHEN and CDR2 is SYDVKM. Trimming took off 6 bases at V and 5 bases at J, with 23 bases between the two ends.

The chain carries TRBV19 and TRBJ1-1; the D is unclear. The CDR3 sequence is 14 residues long. V lost 0 bases, J lost 6 bases, and 11 bases lay in between. Germline assignment: CDR1 LNHDA and CDR2 SQIVND (reference sequence). The CDR3: CASSIDYRRAEAFF. The DNA of the CDR3 is TGTGCCAGTAGTATAGATTACCGCCGGGCTGAAGCTTTCTTT. Complete variable domain (other parts from reference TRBV19 and TRBJ1-1): DGGITQSPKYLFRKEGQNVTLSCEQNLNHDAMYWYRQDPGQGLRLIYYSQIVNDFQKGDIAEGYSVSREKKESFPLTVTSAQKNPTAFYLCASSIDYRRAEAFFGQGTRLTVV.

The rearrangement uses TRBV30 and TRBJ1-2, with D perhaps matching TRBD1 (5 bases). Germline V gene data show CDR1 as GTSNPN and CDR2 as SVGIG (reference sequence). The CDR3 has 14 residues. Trimming took 8 bases from V and 7 from J, leaving 23 bases between them. The CDR3 bases are TGTGCCCAAGAATCGGGGGGTAGGGTCGCTGGCTACACCTTC. Encoded protein: CAQESGGRVAGYTF.

The CDR3 sequence is CATSKIGQVNGYTF. Here the CDR3 DNA reads TGTGCCACCAGCAAAATAGGACAGGTTAATGGCTACACCTTC. This chain connects TRBV15 to TRBJ1-2; 7 nucleotides line up with TRBD1. Germline values: CDR1 LNHNV, CDR2 YYDKDF (reference sequence). The junction had 8 bases not matched to a gene; V was cut back by 4 bases and J by 6 bases. This CDR3 is built from 14 residues.

This chain uses TRBV5-4 with TRBJ1-1, with a possible D match to TRBD1 (5 bases). This CDR3 comprises 14 residues. V dropped 0 bases and J dropped 5 bases, with 11 bases sitting between them. CDR1 and CDR2 (germline): SGHNT, YYREEE (reference sequence). CDR3 sequence (DNA): TGTGCCAGCAGCTTGGATCAGGGCGAGACTGAAGCTTTCTTT. Its protein product is CASSLDQGETEAFF.

V usage is TRBV28 and J usage is TRBJ1-3, with 7 bases matching TRBD1. J gave up 5 bases and V 5 bases, and 9 bases lay outside the gene matches. Per germline, CDR1 MDHEN and CDR2 SYDVKM. This CDR3 spans 15 amino acids. The DNA of the CDR3 is TGTGCCAGCAGTACTCCCGCAGGGGGTAGAAACACCATATATTTT. It specifies CASSTPAGGRNTIYF. The complete variable domain, with remaining parts taken from reference TRBV28 and TRBJ1-3, reads DVKVTQSSRYLVKRTGEKVFLECVQDMDHENMFWYRQDPGLGLRLIYFSYDVKMKEKGDIPEGYSVSREKKERFSLILESASTNQTSMYLCASSTPAGGRNTIYFGEGSWLTVV.

The V gene is TRBV6-5, the J gene TRBJ1-1; no firm D call. The V end was cut by 0 bases, the J end by 6 bases, with 8 bases between. From germline, CDR1 is MNHEY and CDR2 SVGAGI. This CDR3 has 13 amino acids. The CDR3 region is CASSYSHEAEAFF. CDR3 nucleotides: TGTGCCAGCAGTTACTCCCATGAGGCTGAAGCTTTCTTT.